This note documents a single T cell receptor (beta chain) sequence. The antigen it recognizes is unknown. Base qualities are not at hand, and no much larger clone is one base apart. The V end loses 0 bases and the J end loses 5 bases, and a stretch of 14 bases separates them. CDR1 and CDR2 are read off the germline V gene as SGDLS and YYNGEE. The CDR3 runs 15 amino acids, cysteine and phenylalanine included. Left in the record is the CDR3 DNA by itself, 45 bases read in frame from the first base. The CDR3 regions of human TCRbeta chains were analyzed by immunosequencing. The authors processed their data as follows. TCRs in the repertoires were compared against a reference library of SARS-CoV-2-specific TCRs that had been generated with the MIRA antigen-specificity platform. Breadth was defined as the fraction of unique TCRs that were SARS-CoV-2-associated, and depth was defined as the fraction of total T cells that were SARS-CoV-2-associated. Using the MIRA data, each spike-specific TCR was mapped to the spike region that the TCR reacts to and placed in a CD4 or CD8 class. Log10-transformed breadth and depth values were compared by one-way ANOVA with Sidak's multiple comparisons tests. This is the immuneACCESS table as TCRdb keeps it, with only in-frame sequences that have V and J called. A part of the clones is gone; compared with another copy, unresolved V genes explain less than half, and the rest is unexplained. V, J and clone size are taken as reported in that table, and D and trimming were inferred from the DNA itself. The sample table lists roughly 30,000 clones, around three quarters of them with a count of one. Roughly 4.5% of the sample is held by the ten biggest clonotypes.

Interpreted using the paper, the time point label stands for: about 28 days (+/-7) after the second vaccine dose. AZD1222 recipients given second doses at about 4 weeks or at about 12 weeks were pooled, since spike-specific TCR depth and breadth were not found to differ between the two schedules. Samples from vaccinated people were obtained from the UK trials COV001 and COV002, which included a single-blind randomized controlled phase 2/3 trial of AZD1222 (ChAdOx1 nCoV-19) in healthy adults. For TCRbeta chain sequencing, PBMC samples were collected from trial participants at day 0 and at day 28 after the second dose. This sample is drawn from a study of T cell responses to AZD1222 COVID-19 vaccine (dated by TCRdb to the early 2020s). For the wider study: A total of about 240 trial participants underwent TCR sequencing, of whom about 210 received two doses of AZD1222 and 26 received two doses of the MenACWY control vaccine. Trial participants were enrolled by age into 18-55, 56-69 and 70-plus year subgroups, with 148, 28 and 57 TCR-sequenced participants respectively.

What the work shows at the level of the full study, not this receptor alone: Epitopes outside the regions mutated in the B.1.351 and B.1.1.7 variants were reportedly recognized by nearly half of the unique spike-specific TCRs. Because no day 14 peak-response samples were available, the repertoires could be characterized only after the peak T cell response. CD4 TCRs associated with the vaccine covered the entire spike protein, and the dominant responses were in regions 160-218 and 743-854. In the small 56-69-year group, the increase in depth fell short of significance, most likely because of low power. A significant rise in spike-specific TCR breadth and depth was observed after two AZD1222 doses relative to day 0 and relative to MenACWY recipients. Only six or seven AZD1222 recipients were SARS-CoV-2 seropositive at baseline, limiting conclusions about previously exposed vaccinees. Most participants were white British and females outnumbered males, and the authors suggested that clonal diversity may have been underestimated.

This sample comprised peripheral blood, obtained 28 days after the second AZD1222 dose. The clonotype was recovered from an adult who received the AZD1222 COVID-19 vaccine. Recombination connected TRBV9 to TRBJ2-5; the D element could tentatively be TRBD1 or TRBD2, as 5 bases agree for each. The DNA reads as follows: TGTGCCAGCAGCGTAGACGCTGGGGGTAGGGAGACCCAGTACTTC. Its translation reads: CASSVDAGGRETQYF.